This T cell receptor beta chain is from a study of blood T cell repertoires in COVID-19. CDR3 size: 15 residues. Germline CDR1 is MNHNS and CDR2 is SASEGT. With 0 bases clipped from V and 10 bases from J, the junction kept 4 bases outside the gene matches. Original handling: Quantification of nucleated cells was approximated via reference gene primer amplification. TCRdb keeps only in-frame clones here, not all; method: immunoSEQ multiplex PCR. For V, J and clone size, that table is used; D and trimming come from the DNA. The sample contains under 500,000 clones, about 89% of which appear only once. The V and J genes are TRBV6-1 and TRBJ1-6; TRBD1 matches 9 bases. Sequencing was performed on peripheral blood. The TCR was taken from a woman between 25 and 40 years old with acute or convalescent COVID-19. The CDR3 DNA reads TGTGCCAGCAGTGAAGCCGGGACAGGGCACTCACCCCTCCACTTT. Translated: CASSEAGTGHSPLHF.